This T cell receptor beta chain is from a study of cytomegalovirus exposure and HLA in healthy donors. Study-wide points: The study dropped some indistinguishable V segments, TRBV6-2 and TRBV6-3 among them.

This clone was counted only a few times. The antigen is undetermined. The CDR3 is 17 amino acids. V gave up 4 bases and J gave up 0 bases, with 13 bases separating them. Germline V gives CDR1 MGHRA, CDR2 YSYEKL. The PCR was carried out with 60 Vbeta primers and 13 Jbeta primers. Clones were sequenced by immunoSEQ multiplex PCR, and TCRdb holds only the in-frame ones, with some missing. The table shows approximately 27,000 clones, with 55% to 75% occurring only once. This clonotype originated in a woman aged 50 to 60 in good health and CMV-seronegative. The rearrangement joins TRBV4-1 to TRBJ2-6; D gene ambiguous. The sample consisted of PBMCs. CDR3 loop: CASSPPGRSSGANVLTF. Here the CDR3 DNA reads TGCGCCAGCAGCCCCCCAGGCCGCTCCTCTGGGGCCAACGTCCTGACTTTC.